A few counts support the clone carrying this TCR beta chain. The sample is drawn from a study of graft-versus-host responses after intestinal transplantation. Study-level information: Transplantation in recipients was multivisceral, liver-intestinal, or isolated intestinal. Broader study findings: Among recipient marrow samples, GvH clones were found; some appeared first in ileum or blood.

The repertoire was sequenced with immunoSEQ multiplex PCR; TCRdb's copy has only in-frame clones and lacks some. The table shows 20,000 to 25,000 clones, with roughly 44% occurring only once. The CDR3 length is 18 residues. The V gene end was trimmed by 5 bases and the J gene end by 9 bases; junction bases not matched to a gene: 22. The germline V gene encodes CDR1 SQVTM and CDR2 ANQGSEA. The study plated roughly 200,000 CFSE-labeled responders with roughly 200,000 irradiated, violet-dye-labeled stimulators. The rearrangement links TRBV29-1 to TRBJ2-1; 10 positions agree with TRBD2. Sequencing was performed on alloreactive CD8+ T cells from a mixed lymphocyte reaction culture, taken before transplantation. Subset indicated: CFSE-low proliferating T cells sorted from approximately 6-day pre-transplant mixed lymphocyte reaction (GvH or HvG direction). The receptor's source is a human patient who was an organ donor for intestinal transplantation. The CDR3 here is CSVILERKREGRGCEQFF. Here the CDR3 DNA reads TGCAGCGTTATATTAGAAAGAAAGCGGGAGGGCCGAGGGTGTGAGCAGTTCTTC.